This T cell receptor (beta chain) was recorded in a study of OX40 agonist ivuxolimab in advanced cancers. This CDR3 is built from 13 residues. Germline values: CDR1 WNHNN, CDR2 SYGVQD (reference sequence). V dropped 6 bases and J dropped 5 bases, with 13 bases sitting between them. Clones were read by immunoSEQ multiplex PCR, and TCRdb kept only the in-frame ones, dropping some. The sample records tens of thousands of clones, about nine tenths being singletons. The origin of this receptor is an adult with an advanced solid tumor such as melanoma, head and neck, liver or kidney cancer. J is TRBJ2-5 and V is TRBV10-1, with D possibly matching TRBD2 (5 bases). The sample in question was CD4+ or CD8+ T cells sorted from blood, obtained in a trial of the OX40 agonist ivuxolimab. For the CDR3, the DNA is TGCGCCAGCAGCCCCGGCTGGAGGGAGACCCAGTACTTC. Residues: CASSPGWRETQYF.